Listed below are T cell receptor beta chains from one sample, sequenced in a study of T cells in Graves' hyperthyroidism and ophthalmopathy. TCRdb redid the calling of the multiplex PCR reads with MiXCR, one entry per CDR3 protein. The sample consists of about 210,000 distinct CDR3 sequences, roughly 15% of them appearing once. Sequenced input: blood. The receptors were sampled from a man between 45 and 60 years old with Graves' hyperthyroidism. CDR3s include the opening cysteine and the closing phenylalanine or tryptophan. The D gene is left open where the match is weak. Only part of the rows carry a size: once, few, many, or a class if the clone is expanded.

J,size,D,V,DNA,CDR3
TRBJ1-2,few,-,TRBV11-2,TGTGCCAGCAGCTCTCGGGGGATTGTATATGGCTACACCTTC,CASSSRGIVYGYTF
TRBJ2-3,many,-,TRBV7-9,TGTGCCAGCAGCCCAAGCTCGGATACGCAGTATTTT,CASSPSSDTQYF
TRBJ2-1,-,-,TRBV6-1,TGTGCCAGCAGTGAAGAAGCGGGCTCCTACAATGAGCAGTTCTTC,CASSEEAGSYNEQFF
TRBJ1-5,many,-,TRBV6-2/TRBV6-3,TGTGCCAGCAGTCAAGGACAGTCAGCCCAGCATTTT,CASSQGQSAQHF
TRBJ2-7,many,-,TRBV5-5,TGTGCCAGCAGCTTTTTCTTCGAGGGGTACGAGCAGTACTTC,CASSFFFEGYEQYF
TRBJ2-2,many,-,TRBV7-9,TGTGCCAGCCCAAGGGGGACCACCGGGGAGCTGTTTTTT,CASPRGTTGELFF
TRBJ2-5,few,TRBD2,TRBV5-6,TGTGCCAGCAGCAGACGACTAGCTGGGAGGGAGACCCAGTACTTC,CASSRRLAGRETQYF
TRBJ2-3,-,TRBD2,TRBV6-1,TGTGCCAGCAGTCCCCCCTCGGGACTAGCGGGGTTCACAGATACGCAGTATTTT,CASSPPSGLAGFTDTQYF
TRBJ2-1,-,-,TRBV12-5,TGTGCTAGTGGTTTGGTACTCCGAGGGAGCAACTGGTACAATGAGCAGTTCTTC,CASGLVLRGSNWYNEQFF
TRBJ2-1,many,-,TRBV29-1,TGCAGTTATGGGGAGACTTTTTACAATGAGCAGTTCTTC,CSYGETFYNEQFF
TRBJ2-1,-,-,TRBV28,TGTGCCAGCAGTTTATGGACGAGGTCGTTCTACAATGAGCAGTTCTTC,CASSLWTRSFYNEQFF
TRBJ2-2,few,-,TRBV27,TGTGCCAGCAGTTACAGGACCCCGAACACCGGGGAGCTGTTTTTT,CASSYRTPNTGELFF
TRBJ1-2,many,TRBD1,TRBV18,TGTGCCAGCTCACCGAGGGACAGGGGGCAATTTGGCTACACCTTC,CASSPRDRGQFGYTF
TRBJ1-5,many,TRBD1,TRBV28,TGTGCCAGCAGACAGGGGGATCAGCCCCAGCATTTT,CASRQGDQPQHF
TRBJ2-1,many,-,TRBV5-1,TGCGCCAGCAGCTTCGGGAGATTTGAGCAGTTCTTC,CASSFGRFEQFF
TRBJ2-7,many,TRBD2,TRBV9,TGTGCCAGCAGCCTTATCGGACTAGCTAATTACGAGCAGTACTTC,CASSLIGLANYEQYF
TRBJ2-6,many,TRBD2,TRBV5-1,TGCGCCAGCAGCTTGGAGGCAGCGGGAGCCGGGGCCAACGTCCTGACTTTC,CASSLEAAGAGANVLTF
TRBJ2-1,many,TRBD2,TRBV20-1,TGCAGTGCTAGAGACGGAGCGGGAGATTTCAATGAGCAGTTCTTC,CSARDGAGDFNEQFF
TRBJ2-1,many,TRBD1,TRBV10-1,TGCGCCAGCAGTGGGACAGGACACAATGAGCAGTTCTTC,CASSGTGHNEQFF
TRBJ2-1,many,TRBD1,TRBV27,TGTGCCAGCAGTCGACCCTCCCGGGACAGGGGCAATGAGCAGTTCTTC,CASSRPSRDRGNEQFF
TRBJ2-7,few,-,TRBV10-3,TGTGCCAGTCAAGCGGACGGGTACGAGCAGTACTTC,CASQADGYEQYF
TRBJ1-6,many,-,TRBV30,TGTGCCTGGAGTGTACGAACAGATAATTCACCCCTCCACTTT,CAWSVRTDNSPLHF
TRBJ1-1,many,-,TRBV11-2,TGTGCCAGCAGCTTAGAGCCCTCTGAGGCTTTCTTT,CASSLEPSEAFF
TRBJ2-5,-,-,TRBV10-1,TGCGCCAGCAGTGCGAACAGGTGGGAGACCCAGTACTTC,CASSANRWETQYF
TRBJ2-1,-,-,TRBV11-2,TGTGCCAGCAGCTTAGCTAGTGGGGGATACGAGCAGTTCTTC,CASSLASGGYEQFF